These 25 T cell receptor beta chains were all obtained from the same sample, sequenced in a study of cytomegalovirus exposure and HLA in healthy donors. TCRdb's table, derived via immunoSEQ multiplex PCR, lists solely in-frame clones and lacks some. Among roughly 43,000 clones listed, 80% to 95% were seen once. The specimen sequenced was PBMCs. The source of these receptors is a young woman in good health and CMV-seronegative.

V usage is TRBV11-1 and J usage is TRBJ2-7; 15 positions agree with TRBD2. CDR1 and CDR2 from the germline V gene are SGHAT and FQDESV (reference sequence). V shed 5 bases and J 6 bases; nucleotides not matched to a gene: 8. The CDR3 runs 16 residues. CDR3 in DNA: TGTGCCAGCAGCAGACCGGGACTAGCGGGAGGTTCCGAGCAGTACTTC. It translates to CASSRPGLAGGSEQYF.

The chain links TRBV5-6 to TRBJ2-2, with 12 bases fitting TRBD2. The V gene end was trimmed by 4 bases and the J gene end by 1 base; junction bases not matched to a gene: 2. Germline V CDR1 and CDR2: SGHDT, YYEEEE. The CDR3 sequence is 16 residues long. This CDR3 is CASSPTSGGNTGELFF. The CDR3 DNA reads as TGTGCCAGCAGCCCGACTAGCGGGGGGAACACCGGGGAGCTGTTTTTT.

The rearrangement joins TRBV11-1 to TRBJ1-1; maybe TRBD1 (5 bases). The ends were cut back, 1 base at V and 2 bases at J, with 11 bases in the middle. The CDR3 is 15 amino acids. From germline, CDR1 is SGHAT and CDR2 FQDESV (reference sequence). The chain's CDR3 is CASSLVGQGNTEAFF. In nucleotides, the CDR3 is TGTGCCAGCAGCTTAGTAGGGCAGGGTAACACTGAAGCTTTCTTT.

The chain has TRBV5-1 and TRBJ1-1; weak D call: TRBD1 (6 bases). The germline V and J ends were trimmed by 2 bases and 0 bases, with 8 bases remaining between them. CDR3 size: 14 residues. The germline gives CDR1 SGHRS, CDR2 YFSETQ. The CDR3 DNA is TGCGCCAGCAGCTTTGACAGGCTGAACACTGAAGCTTTCTTT. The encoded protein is CASSFDRLNTEAFF.

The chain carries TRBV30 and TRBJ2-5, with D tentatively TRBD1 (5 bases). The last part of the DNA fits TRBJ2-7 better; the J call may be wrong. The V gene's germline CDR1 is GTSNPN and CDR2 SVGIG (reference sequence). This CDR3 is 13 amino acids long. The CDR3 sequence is CAWRRLQGYEQYF. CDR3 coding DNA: TGTGCCTGGAGGAGGTTGCAGGGCTACGAGCAGTACTTC.

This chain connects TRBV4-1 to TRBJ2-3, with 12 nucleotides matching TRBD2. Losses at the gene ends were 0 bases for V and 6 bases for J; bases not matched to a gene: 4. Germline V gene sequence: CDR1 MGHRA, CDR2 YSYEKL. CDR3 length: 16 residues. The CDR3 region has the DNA TGCGCCAGCAGCCAAGATCTAGCGGGAGGGCGTGATACGCAGTATTTT. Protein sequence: CASSQDLAGGRDTQYF.

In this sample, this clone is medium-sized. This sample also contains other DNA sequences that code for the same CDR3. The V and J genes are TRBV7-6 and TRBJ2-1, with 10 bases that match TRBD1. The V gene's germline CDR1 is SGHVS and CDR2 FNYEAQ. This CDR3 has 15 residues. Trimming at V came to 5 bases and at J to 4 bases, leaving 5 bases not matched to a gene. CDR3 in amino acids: CASSLGQGDYNEQFF. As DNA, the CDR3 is TGTGCCAGCAGCCTTGGACAGGGGGATTACAATGAGCAGTTCTTC.

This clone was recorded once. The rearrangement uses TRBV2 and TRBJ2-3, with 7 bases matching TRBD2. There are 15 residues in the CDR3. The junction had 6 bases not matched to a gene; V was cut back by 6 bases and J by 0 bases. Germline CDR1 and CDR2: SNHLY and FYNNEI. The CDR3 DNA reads TGTGCCAGCAGGCCGGGACTAACTAGCACAGATACGCAGTATTTT. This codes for CASRPGLTSTDTQYF.

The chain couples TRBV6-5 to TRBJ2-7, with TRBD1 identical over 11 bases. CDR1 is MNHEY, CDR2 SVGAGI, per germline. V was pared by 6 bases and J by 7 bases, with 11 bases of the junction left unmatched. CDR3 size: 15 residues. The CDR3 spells CASSPGQGAAGEQYF. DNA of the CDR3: TGTGCCAGCAGCCCAGGACAGGGGGCGGCGGGGGAGCAGTACTTC.

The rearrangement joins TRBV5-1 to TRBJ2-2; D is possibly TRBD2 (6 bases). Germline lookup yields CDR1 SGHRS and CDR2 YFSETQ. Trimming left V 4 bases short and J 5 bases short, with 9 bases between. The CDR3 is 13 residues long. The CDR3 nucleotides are TGCGCCAGCAGCCTGACTAGTACCGGGGAGCTGTTTTTT. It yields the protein CASSLTSTGELFF.

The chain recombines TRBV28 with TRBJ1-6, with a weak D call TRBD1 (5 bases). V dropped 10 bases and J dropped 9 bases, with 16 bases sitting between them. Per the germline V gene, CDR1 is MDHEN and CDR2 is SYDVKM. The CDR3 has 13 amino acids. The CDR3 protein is CATLRGEGSPLHF. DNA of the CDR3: TGTGCCACACTGCGGGGCGAGGGTTCACCCCTCCACTTT.

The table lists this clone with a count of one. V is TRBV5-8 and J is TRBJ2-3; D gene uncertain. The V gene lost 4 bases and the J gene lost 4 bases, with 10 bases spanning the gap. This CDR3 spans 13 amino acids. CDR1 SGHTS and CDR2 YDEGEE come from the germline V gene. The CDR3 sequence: CASSPDTADTQYF. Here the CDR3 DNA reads TGTGCCAGCAGCCCAGACACCGCAGATACGCAGTATTTT.

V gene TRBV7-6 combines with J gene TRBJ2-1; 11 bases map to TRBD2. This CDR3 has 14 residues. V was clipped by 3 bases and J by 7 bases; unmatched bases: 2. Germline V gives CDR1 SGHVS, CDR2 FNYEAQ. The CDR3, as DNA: TGTGCCAGCAGCTTGGGACTAGCGGCTAATGAGCAGTTCTTC. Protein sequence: CASSLGLAANEQFF.

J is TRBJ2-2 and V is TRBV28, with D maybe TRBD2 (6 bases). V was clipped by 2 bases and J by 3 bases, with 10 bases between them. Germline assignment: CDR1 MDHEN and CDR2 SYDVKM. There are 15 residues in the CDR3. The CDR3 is CASSLIGGYTGELFF. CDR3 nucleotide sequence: TGTGCCAGCAGTTTAATCGGGGGATACACCGGGGAGCTGTTTTTT.

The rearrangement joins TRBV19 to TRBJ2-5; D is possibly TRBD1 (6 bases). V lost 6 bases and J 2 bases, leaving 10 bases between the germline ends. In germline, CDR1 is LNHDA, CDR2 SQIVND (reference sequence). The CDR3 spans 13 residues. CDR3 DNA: TGTGCCAGTAGCCATGGACAGCAAGAGACCCAGTACTTC. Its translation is CASSHGQQETQYF.

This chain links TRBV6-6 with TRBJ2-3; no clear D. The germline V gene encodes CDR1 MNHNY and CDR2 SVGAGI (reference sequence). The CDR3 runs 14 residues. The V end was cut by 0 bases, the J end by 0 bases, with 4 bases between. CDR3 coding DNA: TGTGCCAGCAGTTACTCGACTAGCACAGATACGCAGTATTTT. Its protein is CASSYSTSTDTQYF.

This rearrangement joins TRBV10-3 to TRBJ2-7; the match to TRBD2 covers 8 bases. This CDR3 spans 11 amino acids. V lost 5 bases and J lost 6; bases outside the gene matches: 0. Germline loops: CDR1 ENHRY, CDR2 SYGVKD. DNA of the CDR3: TGTGCCATCAGTAGCGGGAGCGAGCAGTACTTC. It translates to CAISSGSEQYF.

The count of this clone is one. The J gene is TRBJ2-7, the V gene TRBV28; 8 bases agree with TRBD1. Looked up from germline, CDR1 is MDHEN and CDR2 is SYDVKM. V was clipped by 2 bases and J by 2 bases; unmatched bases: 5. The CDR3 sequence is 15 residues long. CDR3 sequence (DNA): TGTGCCAGCAGTTTACAAGACAGGGGTGCCTACGAGCAGTACTTC. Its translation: CASSLQDRGAYEQYF. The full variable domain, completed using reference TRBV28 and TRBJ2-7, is DVKVTQSSRYLVKRTGEKVFLECVQDMDHENMFWYRQDPGLGLRLIYFSYDVKMKEKGDIPEGYSVSREKKERFSLILESASTNQTSMYLCASSLQDRGAYEQYFGPGTRLTVT.

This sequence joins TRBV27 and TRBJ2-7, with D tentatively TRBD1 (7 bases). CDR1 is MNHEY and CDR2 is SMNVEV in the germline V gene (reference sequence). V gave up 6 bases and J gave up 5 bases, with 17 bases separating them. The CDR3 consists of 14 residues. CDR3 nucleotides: TGTGCCAGCAGCCACTACAGGGGCGGGGACGAGCAGTACTTC. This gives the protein CASSHYRGGDEQYF.

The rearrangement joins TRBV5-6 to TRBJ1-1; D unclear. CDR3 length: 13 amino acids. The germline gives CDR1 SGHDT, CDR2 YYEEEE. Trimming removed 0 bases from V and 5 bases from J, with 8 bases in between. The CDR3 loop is CASSLGADTEAFF. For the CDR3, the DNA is TGTGCCAGCAGCTTGGGGGCAGATACTGAAGCTTTCTTT.

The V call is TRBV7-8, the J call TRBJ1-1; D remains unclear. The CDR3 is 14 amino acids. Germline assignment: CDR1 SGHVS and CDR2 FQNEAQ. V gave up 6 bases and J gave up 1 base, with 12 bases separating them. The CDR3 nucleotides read TGTGCCAGCAGTTCATGGCAGGAGAACACTGAAGCTTTCTTT. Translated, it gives CASSSWQENTEAFF.

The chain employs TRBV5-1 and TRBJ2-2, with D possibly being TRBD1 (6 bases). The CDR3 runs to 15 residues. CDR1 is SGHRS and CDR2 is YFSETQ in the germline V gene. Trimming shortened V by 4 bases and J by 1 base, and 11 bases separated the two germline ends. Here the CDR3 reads CASSPRTVNTGELFF. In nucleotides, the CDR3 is TGCGCCAGCAGCCCCAGGACAGTGAACACCGGGGAGCTGTTTTTT. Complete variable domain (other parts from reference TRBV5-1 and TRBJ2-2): KAGVTQTPRYLIKTRGQQVTLSCSPISGHRSVSWYQQTPGQGLQFLFEYFSETQRNKGNFPGRFSGRQFSNSRSEMNVSTLELGDSALYLCASSPRTVNTGELFFGEGSRLTVL.

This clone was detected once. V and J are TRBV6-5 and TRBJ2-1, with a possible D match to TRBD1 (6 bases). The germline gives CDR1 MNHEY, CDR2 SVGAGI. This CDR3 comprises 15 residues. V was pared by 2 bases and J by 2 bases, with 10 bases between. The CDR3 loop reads CASSYEGGTYNEQFF. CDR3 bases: TGTGCCAGCAGTTACGAAGGGGGAACCTACAATGAGCAGTTCTTC.

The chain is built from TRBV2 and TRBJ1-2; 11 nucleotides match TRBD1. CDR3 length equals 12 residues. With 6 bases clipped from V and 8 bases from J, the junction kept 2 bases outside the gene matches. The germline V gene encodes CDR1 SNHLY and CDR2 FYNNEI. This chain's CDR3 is CASSGTGGGYTF. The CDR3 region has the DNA TGTGCCAGCAGCGGGACAGGGGGAGGCTACACCTTC.

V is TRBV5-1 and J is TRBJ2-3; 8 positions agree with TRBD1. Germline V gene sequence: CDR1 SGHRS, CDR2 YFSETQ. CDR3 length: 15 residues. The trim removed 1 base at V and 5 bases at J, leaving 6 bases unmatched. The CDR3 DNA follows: TGCGCCAGCAGCTTGTCAGGGGGCTTTGGAGATACGCAGTATTTT. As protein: CASSLSGGFGDTQYF.